This TCR beta chain was obtained from a study of CD8+CD57+ T cells in acquired aplastic anemia. In the study overall: Healthy donors gave 11 million or so reads on average for CD4+ cells. General study results and limits: Overlapping CD8+ CDR3 repertoires of patients and controls contained around 31 shared sequences.

Germline V gene lookup returns CDR1 LNHNV and CDR2 YYDKDF (reference sequence). The CDR3 has 13 residues. Trimming removed 5 bases from V and 10 bases from J, with 12 bases in between. TCR beta VDJ and CDR3 profiles were obtained from a genomic DNA template. TCRdb recomputed calls from the reads with MiXCR, one row per CDR3 protein. The top ten clones hold roughly 20% of a sample with about 35,000 distinct CDR3 sequences, under 80% of them seen once. Of note for this clonotype: What it binds is not known.

This sequence joins TRBV15 and TRBJ1-6; weak D call: TRBD1 (5 bases). The sequencing input was sorted CD4+, CD8+, or CD8+CD57+ T cells (not recorded which) from PBMCs. This TCR came from a human donor in good health, serving as a control. CDR3 sequence reads: CATSPRTFSPLHF. CDR3 nucleotide sequence: TGTGCCACCAGCCCCCGGACATTCTCACCCCTCCACTTT.